These 23 T cell receptor beta chains were sequenced from one sample in a study of T-cell reconstitution after alpha-beta-depleted transplantation in children. Unique molecular identifiers were incorporated into the prepared TCRbeta library. A single record per CDR3 protein comes from TCRdb applying MiXCR to the PCR reads. The data contain more than 500,000 distinct CDR3 sequences, about an eighth of them singletons. The source was PBMCs, mostly from graft donor cells, collected 180 days after TCRalphabeta/CD19-depleted stem cell transplant. These receptors originate from a female patient between 2 and 15 years old who had a stem cell transplant for aplastic anemia, so the T cells may come from the graft donor.

Comments on this clonotype: A much larger clone differs from this one at a single base, so this may be a read error. The V call is TRBV12-3 or TRBV12-4, the J call TRBJ1-4; D gene uncertain. CDR3 length: 13 amino acids. V lost 5 bases and J lost 8, with 12 bases in between. The CDR3 bases are TGTGCCAGCAGTCCACTAGCCCGGGAAAAACTGTTTTTT. Translated, it gives CASSPLAREKLFF.

The rearrangement links TRBV2 to TRBJ1-1; 8 nucleotides match TRBD1. Germline V gene data show CDR1 as SNHLY and CDR2 as FYNNEI. V shed 8 bases and J 5 bases; nucleotides not matched to a gene: 10. There are 14 residues in the CDR3. CDR3 residues: CASLRSQGDTEAFF. Here the CDR3 DNA reads TGTGCCAGCCTTCGGTCACAGGGGGATACTGAAGCTTTCTTT.

Ten or more counts support this clonotype. The chain has TRBV7-2 and TRBJ2-3; D not certain. Germline V CDR1 and CDR2: SGHTA, FQGNSA. There are 14 residues in the CDR3. V dropped 5 bases and J dropped 1 base, with 10 bases sitting between them. This CDR3 is CASSPVGGTDTQYF. CDR3 in DNA: TGTGCCAGCAGCCCTGTTGGGGGCACAGATACGCAGTATTTT.

This chain joins TRBV5-1 and TRBJ1-1, with D possibly matching TRBD1 (5 bases). Germline CDR1 and CDR2: SGHRS and YFSETQ. The length of the CDR3 is 16 residues. The ends were cut back, 2 bases at V and 0 bases at J, with 14 bases in the middle. The CDR3 coding sequence is TGCGCCAGCAGCTTACCACCGAGGGGTCTGAACACTGAAGCTTTCTTT. Protein: CASSLPPRGLNTEAFF.

This clonotype was observed a few times. The chain links TRBV28 to TRBJ2-7; 8 bases fit TRBD2. The ends lost 5 bases at V and 7 bases at J; junction bases unmatched: 10. This CDR3 region has 14 residues. Germline assignment: CDR1 MDHEN and CDR2 SYDVKM. The CDR3, as DNA: TGTGCCAGCAGTCCCCCGGGAGGGCCGTGGGAGCAGTACTTC. Translated, it gives CASSPPGGPWEQYF.

V and J are TRBV28 and TRBJ2-1, with 9 bases aligning to TRBD1. The CDR3 extends over 11 amino acids. The V gene's germline CDR1 is MDHEN and CDR2 SYDVKM. Trimming at V came to 2 bases and at J to 16 bases, leaving 3 bases not matched to a gene. The CDR3 loop is CASSLRDRVFF. The CDR3 region has the DNA TGTGCCAGCAGTTTAAGGGACAGGGTCTTCTTC.

This clonotype was observed at least ten times. The chain employs TRBV12-3 or TRBV12-4 and TRBJ1-2, with D unclear. Trimming shortened V by 6 bases and J by 10 bases, and 12 bases separated the two germline ends. The CDR3 has 11 residues. The CDR3, as DNA: TGTGCCAGCAGCCCCTCACGGGACTACACCTTC. This sequence encodes CASSPSRDYTF.

This clonotype was seen more than once but under ten times. J is TRBJ1-1 and V is TRBV20-1; 7 bases line up with TRBD1. The CDR3 runs to 12 residues. The trim removed 8 bases at V and 1 base at J, leaving 4 bases unmatched. The germline V gene encodes CDR1 DFQATT and CDR2 SNEGSKA (reference sequence). CDR3 protein: CSLDRPNTEAFF. CDR3 bases: TGCAGTTTGGACAGGCCGAACACTGAAGCTTTCTTT.

The rearrangement joins TRBV27 to TRBJ2-7; D perhaps matches TRBD1 (6 bases). The CDR3 runs 15 residues. Between the trimmed V and J ends, which lost 0 bases and 1 base, there was a span of 10 bases. Germline CDR1 reads MNHEY; CDR2 reads SMNVEV (reference sequence). CDR3 in amino acids: CASSLSPRGSYEQYF. DNA of the CDR3: TGTGCCAGCAGTTTATCGCCCAGGGGTTCCTACGAGCAGTACTTC.

This chain joins TRBV4-3 and TRBJ2-6; D unclear. Germline CDR1 is LGHNA and CDR2 is YSLEER. The CDR3 runs 16 residues. Trimming left V 6 bases short and J 2 bases short, with 14 bases between. The DNA of the CDR3 is TGCGCCAGCAGTTCCAGGACCTATCCTGGGGCCAACGTCCTGACTTTC. The encoded protein is CASSSRTYPGANVLTF.

This clonotype was detected only a few times. V usage is TRBV4-3 and J usage is TRBJ1-3; D call uncertain. Germline V gives CDR1 LGHNA, CDR2 YSLEER. V lost 0 bases to trimming and J lost 4 bases, with 19 bases between them. The CDR3 has 18 amino acids. The CDR3 is CASSQEERSFDVGNTIYF. In nucleotides, the CDR3 is TGCGCCAGCAGCCAAGAGGAGAGGAGCTTTGACGTAGGAAACACCATATATTTT.

This chain joins TRBV6-8 and TRBJ2-7, with 7 bases matching TRBD2. Germline trimming cut 5 bases from V and 2 bases from J; bases unmatched to any gene: 6. The length of the CDR3 is 14 residues. The germline V gene encodes CDR1 MNHGY and CDR2 SAAAGT. CDR3 loop: CASSPRAGTYEQYF. The CDR3 DNA is TGTGCCAGCAGTCCGCGAGCGGGGACCTACGAGCAGTACTTC.

This chain uses TRBV4-2 with TRBJ2-2; 8 bases align to TRBD1. V shed 2 bases, J shed 6 bases, and the junction held 5 bases outside the gene matches. Germline V CDR1 and CDR2: LGHNA, YNFKEQ. The CDR3 extends over 15 amino acids. The CDR3 loop reads CASSQQGAIPGELFF. The CDR3 coding sequence is TGTGCCAGCAGCCAACAGGGGGCGATTCCCGGGGAGCTGTTTTTT.

The gene calls are TRBV14 and TRBJ2-7, with no clear D. Trimming took 1 base from V and 2 from J, leaving 12 bases between them. The CDR3 is 15 residues long. Germline CDR1 is SGHDN and CDR2 is FVKESK. The CDR3 bases are TGTGCCAGCAGCCAAGGCCAAAGCGCTACCTACGAGCAGTACTTC. Its translation is CASSQGQSATYEQYF.

In its sample, this clonotype was seen a few times. V usage is TRBV9 and J usage is TRBJ2-5; weak D call: TRBD2 (6 bases). The CDR3 is 14 residues long. Per germline, CDR1 SGDLS and CDR2 YYNGEE. V was trimmed by 3 bases and J by 5 bases, leaving 14 bases between them. The CDR3 DNA reads TGTGCCAGCAGCGGGGGCGGGGCCGAGGAGACCCAGTACTTC. It specifies CASSGGGAEETQYF.

The genes are TRBV12-3 or TRBV12-4 and TRBJ1-1, with 9 bases identical to TRBD1. The CDR3 length is 15 residues. The V gene end was trimmed by 6 bases and the J gene end by 10 bases; junction bases not matched to a gene: 15. The CDR3 region is CASRPYARDRAAAFF. CDR3 bases: TGTGCCAGCAGGCCCTACGCGAGGGACAGGGCGGCAGCTTTCTTT.

This clonotype was detected only a few times. This chain connects TRBV29-1 to TRBJ1-5; D not certain. V lost 3 bases and J lost 3, with 12 bases in between. Germline CDR1 is SQVTM and CDR2 is ANQGSEA. This CDR3 region has 14 residues. The CDR3 DNA follows: TGCAGCGTTGAGCGGGGAGGGATCAATCAGCCCCAGCATTTT. This encodes CSVERGGINQPQHF.

This clonotype showed up just a few times. The V call is TRBV2, the J call TRBJ2-2, with 10 bases identical to TRBD2. CDR1 and CDR2 (germline): SNHLY, FYNNEI. This CDR3 contains 14 residues. Trimming at V came to 8 bases and at J to 2 bases, leaving 2 bases not matched to a gene. CDR3: CASASGRNTGELFF. CDR3 coding DNA: TGTGCCAGCGCTAGCGGGAGAAACACCGGGGAGCTGTTTTTT.

This clonotype was recorded a few times. The V gene is TRBV5-1, the J gene TRBJ2-7; 10 nucleotides line up with TRBD1. The CDR3 loop spans 14 amino acids. Germline V gene sequence: CDR1 SGHRS, CDR2 YFSETQ. Written as DNA, the CDR3 is TGCGCCACCAGCCGTACCGGACAGGGGGGCGAGCAGTACGTC. This sequence encodes CATSRTGQGGEQYV.

CDR3 DNA sequence: TGTGCCAGCAGCTTAATCCCCTTTAGCGGGAGGGATACAGATACGCAGTATTTT. Translated, it gives CASSLIPFSGRDTDTQYF. The rearrangement uses TRBV7-3 and TRBJ2-3; 11 bases line up with TRBD2. Germline lookup yields CDR1 SGHTA and CDR2 FQGTGA. The junction had 9 bases not matched to a gene; V was cut back by 1 base and J by 3 bases. The CDR3 has 18 amino acids.

The chain carries TRBV5-1 and TRBJ1-4; D call uncertain. This CDR3 has 15 residues. The ends were cut back, 5 bases at V and 0 bases at J, with 11 bases in the middle. In germline, CDR1 is SGHRS, CDR2 YFSETQ. CDR3: CASRLQLTTNEKLFF. The CDR3 DNA reads as TGCGCCAGCAGGTTACAGCTTACAACTAATGAAAAACTGTTTTTT.

This clonotype was recorded many times. This chain joins TRBV5-1 and TRBJ1-2; TRBD1 aligns across 7 bases. Losses at the gene ends were 4 bases for V and 6 bases for J; bases not matched to a gene: 15. The CDR3 has 16 residues. Germline V gene lookup returns CDR1 SGHRS and CDR2 YFSETQ. The CDR3 sequence: CASSGPRDSSQHGYTF. In nucleotides, the CDR3 is TGCGCCAGCAGCGGCCCCCGGGACAGTTCACAGCATGGCTACACCTTC. The whole variable domain, filled in from reference TRBV5-1 and TRBJ1-2, reads KAGVTQTPRYLIKTRGQQVTLSCSPISGHRSVSWYQQTPGQGLQFLFEYFSETQRNKGNFPGRFSGRQFSNSRSEMNVSTLELGDSALYLCASSGPRDSSQHGYTFGSGTRLTVV.

This clonotype was seen just once. The CDR3 DNA is TGTGCCAGCAGTTTTTCCCCACAGGGGGCGCGCACTGAAGCTTTCTTT. It encodes CASSFSPQGARTEAFF. The chain is built from TRBV27 and TRBJ1-1; 9 nucleotides align to TRBD1. The CDR3 covers 16 residues. With 3 bases clipped from V and 4 bases from J, the junction kept 9 bases outside the gene matches. Germline assignment: CDR1 MNHEY and CDR2 SMNVEV (reference sequence).